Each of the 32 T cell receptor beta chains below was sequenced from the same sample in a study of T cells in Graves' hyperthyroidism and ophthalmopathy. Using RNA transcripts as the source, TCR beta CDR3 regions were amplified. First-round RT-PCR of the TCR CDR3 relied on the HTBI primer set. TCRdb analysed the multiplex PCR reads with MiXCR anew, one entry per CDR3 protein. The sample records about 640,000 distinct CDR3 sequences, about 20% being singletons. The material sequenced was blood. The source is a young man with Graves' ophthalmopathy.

The CDR3: CASSHSTGDLTDTQYF. DNA for the CDR3: TGTGCCAGCAGTCATTCGACAGGGGATCTTACAGATACGCAGTATTTT. J is TRBJ2-3 and V is TRBV27; 8 nucleotides align to TRBD1. CDR1 is MNHEY, CDR2 SMNVEV, per germline (reference sequence). V dropped 5 bases and J dropped 3; count of bases not matched to a gene: 10. This CDR3 region has 16 residues.

CDR3 in DNA: TGCGCCAGCAGCCAAGAGTTACGAGACCAAGAGACCCAGTACTTC. The encoded protein is CASSQELRDQETQYF. The J gene is TRBJ2-5, the V gene TRBV4-1; no firm D call. CDR1 is MGHRA and CDR2 is YSYEKL in the germline V gene. V lost 0 bases to trimming and J lost 0 bases, with 8 bases between them. The CDR3 sequence is 15 residues long.

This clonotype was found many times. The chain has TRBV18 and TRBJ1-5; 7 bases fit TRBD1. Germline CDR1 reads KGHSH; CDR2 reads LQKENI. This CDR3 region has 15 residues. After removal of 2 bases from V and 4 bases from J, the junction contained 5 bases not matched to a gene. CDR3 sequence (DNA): TGTGCCAGCTCACCAGACGGGACAGCTAATCAGCCCCAGCATTTT. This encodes CASSPDGTANQPQHF.

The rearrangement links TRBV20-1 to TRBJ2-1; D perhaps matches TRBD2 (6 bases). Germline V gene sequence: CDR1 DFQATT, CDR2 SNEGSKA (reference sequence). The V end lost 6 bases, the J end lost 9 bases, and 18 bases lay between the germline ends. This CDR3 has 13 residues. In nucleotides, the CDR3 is TGCAGTGCGGCGTCGGTCTTGGGGGGTGAGCAGTTCTTC. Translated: CSAASVLGGEQFF.

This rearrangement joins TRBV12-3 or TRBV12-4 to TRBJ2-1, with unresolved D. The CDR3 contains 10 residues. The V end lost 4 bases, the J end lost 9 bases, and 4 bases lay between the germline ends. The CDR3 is CASSWPEQFF. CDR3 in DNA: TGTGCCAGCAGTTGGCCTGAGCAGTTCTTC.

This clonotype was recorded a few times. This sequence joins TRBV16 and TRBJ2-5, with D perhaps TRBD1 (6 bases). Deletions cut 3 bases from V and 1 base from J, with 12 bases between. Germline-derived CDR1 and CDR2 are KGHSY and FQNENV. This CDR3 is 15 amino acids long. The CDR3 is CASSHARTVQETQYF. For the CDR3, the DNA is TGTGCCAGCAGCCATGCTAGGACAGTCCAAGAGACCCAGTACTTC.

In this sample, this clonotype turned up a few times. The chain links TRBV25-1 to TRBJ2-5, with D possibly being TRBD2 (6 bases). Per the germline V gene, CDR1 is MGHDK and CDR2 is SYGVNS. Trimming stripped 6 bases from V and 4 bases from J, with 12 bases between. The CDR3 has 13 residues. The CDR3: CASSTTSRETQYF. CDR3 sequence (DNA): TGTGCCAGCAGCACGACTAGTAGAGAGACCCAGTACTTC.

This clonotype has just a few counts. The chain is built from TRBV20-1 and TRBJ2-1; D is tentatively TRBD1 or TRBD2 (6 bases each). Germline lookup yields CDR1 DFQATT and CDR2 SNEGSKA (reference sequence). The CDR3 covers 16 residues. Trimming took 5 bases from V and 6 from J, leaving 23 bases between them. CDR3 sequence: CSAGGRAGISVNEQFF. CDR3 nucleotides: TGCAGTGCTGGGGGCCGAGCGGGCATTAGTGTCAATGAGCAGTTCTTC.

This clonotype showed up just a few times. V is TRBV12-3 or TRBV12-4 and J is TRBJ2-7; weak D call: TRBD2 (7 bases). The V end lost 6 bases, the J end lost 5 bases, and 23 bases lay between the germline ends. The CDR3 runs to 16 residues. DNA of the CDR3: TGTGCCAGCAGCTCCTCCCCGTGGGGGGGCCGTGACGAGCAGTACTTC. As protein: CASSSSPWGGRDEQYF.

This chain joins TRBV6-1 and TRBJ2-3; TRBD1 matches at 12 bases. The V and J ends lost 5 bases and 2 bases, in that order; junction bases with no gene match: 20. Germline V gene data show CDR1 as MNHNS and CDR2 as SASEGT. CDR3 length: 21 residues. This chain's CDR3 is CASSSPGTGGDLAALTDTQYF. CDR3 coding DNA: TGTGCCAGCAGTTCACCGGGGACAGGGGGCGACCTAGCGGCTCTCACAGATACGCAGTATTTT.

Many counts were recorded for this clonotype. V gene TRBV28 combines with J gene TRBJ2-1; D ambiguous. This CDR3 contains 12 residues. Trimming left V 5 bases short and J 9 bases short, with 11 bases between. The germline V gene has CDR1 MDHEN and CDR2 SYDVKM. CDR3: CASSPLRVEQFF. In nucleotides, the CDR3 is TGTGCCAGCAGTCCTCTTCGGGTTGAGCAGTTCTTC.

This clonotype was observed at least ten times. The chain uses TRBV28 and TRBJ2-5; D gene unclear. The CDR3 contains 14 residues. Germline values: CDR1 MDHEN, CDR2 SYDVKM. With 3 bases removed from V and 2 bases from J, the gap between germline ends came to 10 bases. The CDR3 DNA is TGTGCCAGCAGTTTCCTGGAAATGCAAGAGACCCAGTACTTC. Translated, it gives CASSFLEMQETQYF.

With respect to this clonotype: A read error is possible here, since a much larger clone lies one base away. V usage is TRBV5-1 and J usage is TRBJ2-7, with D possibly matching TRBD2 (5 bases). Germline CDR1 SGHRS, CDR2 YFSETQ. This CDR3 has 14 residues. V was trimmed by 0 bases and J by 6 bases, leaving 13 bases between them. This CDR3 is CASSLGRTSTEQYF. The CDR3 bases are TGCGCCAGCAGCTTGGGGAGGACGAGCACCGAGCAGTACTTC.

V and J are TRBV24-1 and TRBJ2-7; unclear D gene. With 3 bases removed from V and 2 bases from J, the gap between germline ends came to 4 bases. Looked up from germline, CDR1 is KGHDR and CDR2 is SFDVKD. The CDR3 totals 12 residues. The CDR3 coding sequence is TGTGCCACCAGTGATGATACCTACGAGCAGTACTTC. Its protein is CATSDDTYEQYF.

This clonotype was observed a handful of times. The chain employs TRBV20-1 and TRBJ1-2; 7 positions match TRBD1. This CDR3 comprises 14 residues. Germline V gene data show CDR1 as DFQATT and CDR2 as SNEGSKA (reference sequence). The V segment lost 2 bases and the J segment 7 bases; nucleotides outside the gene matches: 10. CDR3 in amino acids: CSARPFDRAGGYTF. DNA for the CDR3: TGCAGTGCTAGACCCTTCGACAGGGCCGGTGGCTACACCTTC.

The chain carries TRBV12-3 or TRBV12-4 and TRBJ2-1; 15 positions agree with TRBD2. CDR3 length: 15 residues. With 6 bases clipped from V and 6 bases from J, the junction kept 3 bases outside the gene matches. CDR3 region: CASRGLAGGSNEQFF. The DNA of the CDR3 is TGTGCCAGCAGAGGACTAGCGGGAGGGTCCAATGAGCAGTTCTTC.

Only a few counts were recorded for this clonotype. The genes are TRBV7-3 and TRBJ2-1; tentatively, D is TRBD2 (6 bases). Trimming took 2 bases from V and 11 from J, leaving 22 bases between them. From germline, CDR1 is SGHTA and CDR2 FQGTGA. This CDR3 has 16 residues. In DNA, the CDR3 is TGTGCCAGCAGCTTAGGGGGGACTCTCCCCGAAAATCAGCAGTTCTTC. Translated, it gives CASSLGGTLPENQQFF.

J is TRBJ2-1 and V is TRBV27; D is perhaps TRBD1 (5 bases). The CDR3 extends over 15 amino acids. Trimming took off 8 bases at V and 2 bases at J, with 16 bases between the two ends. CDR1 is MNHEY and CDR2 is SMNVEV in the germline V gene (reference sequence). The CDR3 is CASGAGRPPYNEQFF. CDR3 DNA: TGTGCCAGCGGGGCAGGCCGCCCTCCCTACAATGAGCAGTTCTTC.

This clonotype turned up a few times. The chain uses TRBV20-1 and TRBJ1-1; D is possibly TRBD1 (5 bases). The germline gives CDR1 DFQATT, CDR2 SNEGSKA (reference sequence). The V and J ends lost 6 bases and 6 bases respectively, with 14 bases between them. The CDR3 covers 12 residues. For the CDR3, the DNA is TGCAGTGCCCTGACAGAGTACGCTGAAGCTTTCTTT. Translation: CSALTEYAEAFF.

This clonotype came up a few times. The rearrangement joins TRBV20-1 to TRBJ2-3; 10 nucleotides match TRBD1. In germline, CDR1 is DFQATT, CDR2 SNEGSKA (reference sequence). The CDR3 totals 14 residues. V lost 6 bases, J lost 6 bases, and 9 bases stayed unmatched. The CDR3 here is CSATGQGESDTQYF. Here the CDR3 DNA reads TGCAGTGCCACCGGACAGGGGGAATCGGATACGCAGTATTTT.

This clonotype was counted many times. CDR3 sequence (DNA): TGTGCCAGCTCAGAGACAGTTAACACTGAAGCTTTCTTT. The encoded protein is CASSETVNTEAFF. V is TRBV18 and J is TRBJ1-1, with a tentative D call TRBD1 (5 bases). Germline V gene lookup returns CDR1 KGHSH and CDR2 LQKENI. V was clipped by 5 bases and J by 2 bases, with 9 bases between them. The CDR3 totals 13 residues.

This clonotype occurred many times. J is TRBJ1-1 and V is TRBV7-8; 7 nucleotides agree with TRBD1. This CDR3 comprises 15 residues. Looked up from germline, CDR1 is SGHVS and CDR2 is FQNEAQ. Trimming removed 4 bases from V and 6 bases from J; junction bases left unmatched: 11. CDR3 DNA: TGTGCCAGCAGCTCAACGGAGACAGGGATCGCTGAAGCTTTCTTT. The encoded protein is CASSSTETGIAEAFF.

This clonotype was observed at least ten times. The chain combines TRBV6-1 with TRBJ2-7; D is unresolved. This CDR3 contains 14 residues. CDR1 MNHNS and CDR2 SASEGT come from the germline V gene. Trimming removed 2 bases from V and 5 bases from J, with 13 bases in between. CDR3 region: CASSETGNMDEQYF. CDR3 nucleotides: TGTGCCAGCAGTGAAACGGGTAATATGGACGAGCAGTACTTC.

In DNA, the CDR3 is TGTGCCACCAGTGCCCCGGGACTAGGCCTTCAAGAGACCCAGTACTTC. It is translated as CATSAPGLGLQETQYF. The chain uses TRBV24-1 and TRBJ2-5; 8 bases are a match to TRBD2. Looked up from germline, CDR1 is KGHDR and CDR2 is SFDVKD. CDR3 size: 16 residues. V gave up 5 bases and J gave up 2 bases; unmatched junction bases: 9.

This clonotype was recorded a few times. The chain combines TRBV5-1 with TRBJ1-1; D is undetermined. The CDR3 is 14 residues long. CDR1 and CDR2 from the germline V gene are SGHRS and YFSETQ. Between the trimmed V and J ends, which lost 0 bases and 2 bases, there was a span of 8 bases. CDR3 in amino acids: CASSLDPPNTEAFF. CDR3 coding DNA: TGCGCCAGCAGCTTGGACCCACCAAACACTGAAGCTTTCTTT.

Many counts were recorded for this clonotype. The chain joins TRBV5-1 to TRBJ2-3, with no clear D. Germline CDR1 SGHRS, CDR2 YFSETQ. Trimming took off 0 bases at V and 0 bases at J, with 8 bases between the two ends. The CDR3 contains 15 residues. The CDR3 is CASSLALTSTDTQYF. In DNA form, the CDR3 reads TGCGCCAGCAGCTTGGCCTTGACTAGCACAGATACGCAGTATTTT.

The CDR3 loop is CASSPPVGQGVHEQYF. As DNA, the CDR3 is TGTGCCAGCTCACCACCAGTGGGACAGGGGGTCCACGAGCAGTACTTC. The chain has TRBV18 and TRBJ2-7; 11 bases match TRBD1. Germline V gene data show CDR1 as KGHSH and CDR2 as LQKENI. Trimming cost V 0 bases and J 5 bases; bases outside gene matches: 6. The CDR3 contains 16 residues. Full variable domain (outside the CDR3, taken from reference TRBV18 and TRBJ2-7): NAGVMQNPRHLVRRRGQEARLRCSPMKGHSHVYWYRQLPEEGLKFMVYLQKENIIDESGMPKERFSAEFPKEGPSILRIQQVVRGDSAAYFCASSPPVGQGVHEQYFGPGTRLTVT.

This CDR3 is CSALGGGADTQYF. In nucleotides, the CDR3 is TGCAGCGCCTTGGGAGGAGGCGCAGATACGCAGTATTTT. The chain joins TRBV29-1 to TRBJ2-3; tentatively, D is TRBD2 (6 bases). The V gene lost 7 bases and the J gene lost 4 bases, with 15 bases spanning the gap. The V gene's germline CDR1 is SQVTM and CDR2 ANQGSEA. The CDR3 contains 13 residues.

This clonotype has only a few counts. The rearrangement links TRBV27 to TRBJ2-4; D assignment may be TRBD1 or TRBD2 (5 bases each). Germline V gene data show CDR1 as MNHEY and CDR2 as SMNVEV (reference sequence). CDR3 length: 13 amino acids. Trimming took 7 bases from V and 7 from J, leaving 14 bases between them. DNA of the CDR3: TGTGCCAGCAAACCGGGACCCCAGAACATTCAGTACTTC. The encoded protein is CASKPGPQNIQYF.

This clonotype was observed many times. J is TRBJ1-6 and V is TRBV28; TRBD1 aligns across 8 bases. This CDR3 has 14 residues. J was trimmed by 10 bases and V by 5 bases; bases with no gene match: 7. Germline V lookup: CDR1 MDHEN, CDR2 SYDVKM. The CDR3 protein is CASSQGQGNSPLHF. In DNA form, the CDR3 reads TGTGCCAGCAGTCAAGGACAGGGTAACTCACCCCTCCACTTT.

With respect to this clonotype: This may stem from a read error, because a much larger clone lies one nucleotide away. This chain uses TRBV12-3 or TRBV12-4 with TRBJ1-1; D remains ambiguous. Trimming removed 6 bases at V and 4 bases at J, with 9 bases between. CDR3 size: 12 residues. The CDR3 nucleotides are TGTGCCAGCAGGGACCCGTGCACTGAAGCTTTCTTT. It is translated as CASRDPCTEAFF.

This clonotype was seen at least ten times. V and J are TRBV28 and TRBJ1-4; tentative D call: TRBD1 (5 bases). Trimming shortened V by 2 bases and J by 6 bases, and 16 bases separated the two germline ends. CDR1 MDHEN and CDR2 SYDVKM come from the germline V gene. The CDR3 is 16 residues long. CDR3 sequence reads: CASSLVSGTADEKLFF. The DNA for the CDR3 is TGTGCCAGCAGTTTAGTCTCCGGGACGGCTGATGAAAAACTGTTTTTT.